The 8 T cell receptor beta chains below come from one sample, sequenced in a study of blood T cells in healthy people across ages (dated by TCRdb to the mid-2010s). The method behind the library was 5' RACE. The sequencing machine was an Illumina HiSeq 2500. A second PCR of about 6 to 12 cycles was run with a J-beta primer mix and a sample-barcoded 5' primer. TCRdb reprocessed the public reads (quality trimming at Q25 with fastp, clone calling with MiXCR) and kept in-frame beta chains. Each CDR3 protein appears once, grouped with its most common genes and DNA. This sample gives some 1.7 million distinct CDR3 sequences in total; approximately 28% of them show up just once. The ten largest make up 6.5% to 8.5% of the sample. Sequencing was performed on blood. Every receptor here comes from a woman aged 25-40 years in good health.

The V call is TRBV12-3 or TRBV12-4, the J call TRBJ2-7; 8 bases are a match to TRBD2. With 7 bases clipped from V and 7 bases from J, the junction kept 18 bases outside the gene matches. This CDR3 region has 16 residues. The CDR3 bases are TGTGCCAGCATTTTGAGGCGAGGGACTAGATCTCTTGAGCAGTACTTC. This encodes CASILRRGTRSLEQYF.

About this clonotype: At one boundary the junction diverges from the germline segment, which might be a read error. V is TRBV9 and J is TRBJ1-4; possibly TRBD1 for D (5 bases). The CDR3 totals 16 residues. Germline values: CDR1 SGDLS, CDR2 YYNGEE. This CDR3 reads CASSVAGGVTNENLFF. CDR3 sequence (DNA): TGTGCCAGCAGCGTAGCGGGAGGGGTGACTAATGAAAACCTGTTTTTT.

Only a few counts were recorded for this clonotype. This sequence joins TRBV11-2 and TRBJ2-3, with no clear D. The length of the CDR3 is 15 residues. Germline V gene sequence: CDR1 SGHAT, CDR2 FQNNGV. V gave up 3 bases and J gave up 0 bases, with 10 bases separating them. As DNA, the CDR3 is TGTGCCAGCAGCTTCATCCGTACTAGCACAGATACGCAGTATTTT. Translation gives CASSFIRTSTDTQYF. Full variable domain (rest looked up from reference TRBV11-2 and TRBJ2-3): EAGVAQSPRYKIIEKRQSVAFWCNPISGHATLYWYQQILGQGPKLLIQFQNNGVVDDSQLPKDRFSAERLKGVDSTLKIQPAKLEDSAVYLCASSFIRTSTDTQYFGPGTRLTVL.

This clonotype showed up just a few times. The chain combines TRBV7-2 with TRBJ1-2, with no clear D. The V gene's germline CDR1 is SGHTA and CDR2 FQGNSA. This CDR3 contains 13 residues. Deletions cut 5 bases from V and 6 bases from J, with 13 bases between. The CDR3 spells CASSPVRGDGYTF. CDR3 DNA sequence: TGTGCCAGCAGCCCCGTGCGAGGAGATGGCTACACCTTC.

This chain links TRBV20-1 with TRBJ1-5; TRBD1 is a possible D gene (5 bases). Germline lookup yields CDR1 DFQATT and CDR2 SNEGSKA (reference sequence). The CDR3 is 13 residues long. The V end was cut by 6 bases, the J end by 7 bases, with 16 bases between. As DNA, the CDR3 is TGCAGTGCCAAGGGACCAGGGAACCAGCCCCAGCATTTT. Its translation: CSAKGPGNQPQHF.

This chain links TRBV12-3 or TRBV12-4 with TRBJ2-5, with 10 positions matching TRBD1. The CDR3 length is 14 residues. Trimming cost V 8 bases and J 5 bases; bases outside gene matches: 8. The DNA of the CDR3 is TGTGCCAGCGGACGGGACAGGGGTGAGGAGACCCAGTACTTC. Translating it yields CASGRDRGEETQYF.

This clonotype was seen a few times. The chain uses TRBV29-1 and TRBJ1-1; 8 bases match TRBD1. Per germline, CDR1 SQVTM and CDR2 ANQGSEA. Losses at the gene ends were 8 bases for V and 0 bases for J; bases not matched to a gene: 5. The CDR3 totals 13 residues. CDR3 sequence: CSTWDRMNTEAFF. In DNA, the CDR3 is TGCAGCACCTGGGACAGGATGAACACTGAAGCTTTCTTT. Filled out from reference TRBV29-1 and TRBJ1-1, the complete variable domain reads SAVISQKPSRDICQRGTSLTIQCQVDSQVTMMFWYRQQPGQSLTLIATANQGSEATYESGFVIDKFPISRPNLTFSTLTVSNMSPEDSSIYLCSTWDRMNTEAFFGQGTRLTVV.

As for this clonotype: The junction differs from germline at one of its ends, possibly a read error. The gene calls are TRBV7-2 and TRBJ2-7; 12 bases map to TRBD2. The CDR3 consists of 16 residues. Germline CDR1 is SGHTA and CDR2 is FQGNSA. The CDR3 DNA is TGTGCCAGCAGTTCTAGCGGGAGGGCCGGAGCCTACGAGCGGTACTTC. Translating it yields CASSSSGRAGAYERYF.